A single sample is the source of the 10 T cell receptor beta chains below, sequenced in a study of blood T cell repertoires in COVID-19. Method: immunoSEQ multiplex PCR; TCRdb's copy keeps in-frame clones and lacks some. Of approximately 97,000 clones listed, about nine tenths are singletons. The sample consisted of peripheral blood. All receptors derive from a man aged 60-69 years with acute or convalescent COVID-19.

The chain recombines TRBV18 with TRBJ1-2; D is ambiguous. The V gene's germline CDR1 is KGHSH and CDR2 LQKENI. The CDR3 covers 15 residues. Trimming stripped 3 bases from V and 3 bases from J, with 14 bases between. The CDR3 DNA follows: TGTGCCAGCTCACCGGTAGCGAGAGTCGACTATGGCTACACCTTC. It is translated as CASSPVARVDYGYTF.

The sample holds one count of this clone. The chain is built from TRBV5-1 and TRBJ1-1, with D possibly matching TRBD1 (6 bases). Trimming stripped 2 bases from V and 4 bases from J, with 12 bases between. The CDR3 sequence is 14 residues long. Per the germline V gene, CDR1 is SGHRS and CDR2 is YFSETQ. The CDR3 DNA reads TGCGCCAGCAGCTTCTCAGGGGTAAGCACTGAAGCTTTCTTT. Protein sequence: CASSFSGVSTEAFF.

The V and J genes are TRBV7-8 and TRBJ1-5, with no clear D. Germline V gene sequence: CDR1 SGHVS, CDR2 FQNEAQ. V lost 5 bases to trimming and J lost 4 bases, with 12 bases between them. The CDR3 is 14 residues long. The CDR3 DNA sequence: TGTGCCAGCAGCCCGAAAGGGAGGAATCAGCCCCAGCATTTT. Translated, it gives CASSPKGRNQPQHF.

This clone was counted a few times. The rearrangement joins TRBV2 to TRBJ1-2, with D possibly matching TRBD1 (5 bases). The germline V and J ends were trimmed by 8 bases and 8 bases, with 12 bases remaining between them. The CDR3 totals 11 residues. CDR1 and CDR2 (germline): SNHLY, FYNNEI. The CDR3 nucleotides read TGTGCCAGCCTTGGGGGGACGGGCTACACCTTC. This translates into CASLGGTGYTF.

The CDR3: CASSLTPGAGGYGYTF. CDR3 coding DNA: TGTGCCAGCAGCTTAACCCCAGGGGCAGGGGGATATGGCTACACCTTC. The V gene is TRBV7-2, the J gene TRBJ1-2; 7 bases are shared with TRBD1. CDR1 and CDR2 (germline): SGHTA, FQGNSA. The CDR3 length is 16 residues. Trimming took 2 bases from V and 5 from J; bases not matched to a gene: 11.

This CDR3 reads CASSTGQHNTGELFF. The CDR3 DNA reads as TGTGCCAGCAGCACTGGACAGCACAACACCGGGGAGCTGTTTTTT. V usage is TRBV9 and J usage is TRBJ2-2; the D gene is possibly TRBD1 (6 bases). Trimming pared 4 bases from V and 2 bases from J, leaving 12 bases between. This CDR3 region has 15 residues. The germline CDR1 and CDR2 sequences are SGDLS and YYNGEE.

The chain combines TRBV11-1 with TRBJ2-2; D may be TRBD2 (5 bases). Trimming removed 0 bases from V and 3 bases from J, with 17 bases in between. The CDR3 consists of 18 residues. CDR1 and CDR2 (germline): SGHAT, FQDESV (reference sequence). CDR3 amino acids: CASSLAREYRGDTGELFF. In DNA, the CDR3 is TGTGCCAGCAGCTTAGCTAGGGAGTATCGTGGGGACACCGGGGAGCTGTTTTTT.

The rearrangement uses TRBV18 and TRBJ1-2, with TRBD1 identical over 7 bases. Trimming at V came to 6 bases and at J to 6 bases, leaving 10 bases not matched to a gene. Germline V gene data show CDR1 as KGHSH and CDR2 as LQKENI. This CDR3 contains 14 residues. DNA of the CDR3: TGTGCCAGCTCCCCTGGCAGGGGGGTCAATGGCTACACCTTC. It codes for CASSPGRGVNGYTF.

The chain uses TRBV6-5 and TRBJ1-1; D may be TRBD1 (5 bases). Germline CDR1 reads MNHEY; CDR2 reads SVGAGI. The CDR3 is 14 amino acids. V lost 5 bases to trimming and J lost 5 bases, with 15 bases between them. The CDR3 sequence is CASSLDSSRTEAFF. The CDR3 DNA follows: TGTGCCAGCAGTCTCGACAGCTCTCGGACTGAAGCTTTCTTT.

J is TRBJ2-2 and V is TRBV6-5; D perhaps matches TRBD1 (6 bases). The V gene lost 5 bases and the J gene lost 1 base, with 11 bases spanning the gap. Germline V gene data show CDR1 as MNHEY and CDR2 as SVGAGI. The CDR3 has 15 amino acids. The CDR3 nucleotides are TGTGCCAGCAGTACCAAGGGACAGAACACCGGGGAGCTGTTTTTT. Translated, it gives CASSTKGQNTGELFF.